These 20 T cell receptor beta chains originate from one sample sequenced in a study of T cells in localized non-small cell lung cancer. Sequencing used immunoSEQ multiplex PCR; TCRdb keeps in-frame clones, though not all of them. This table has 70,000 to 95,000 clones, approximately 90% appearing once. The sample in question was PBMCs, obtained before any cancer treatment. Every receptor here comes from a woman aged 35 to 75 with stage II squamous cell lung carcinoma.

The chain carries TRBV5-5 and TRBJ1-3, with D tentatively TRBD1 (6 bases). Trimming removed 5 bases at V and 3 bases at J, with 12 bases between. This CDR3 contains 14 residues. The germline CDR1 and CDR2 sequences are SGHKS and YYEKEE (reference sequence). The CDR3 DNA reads TGTGCCAGCAGACGGACAGAGCTTGGAAACACCATATATTTT. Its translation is CASRRTELGNTIYF.

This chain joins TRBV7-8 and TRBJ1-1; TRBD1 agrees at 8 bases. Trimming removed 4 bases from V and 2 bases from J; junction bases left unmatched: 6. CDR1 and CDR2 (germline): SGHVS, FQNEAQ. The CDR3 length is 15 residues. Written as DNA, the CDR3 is TGTGCCAGCAGCTCTCGGACAGGGATAAACACTGAAGCTTTCTTT. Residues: CASSSRTGINTEAFF.

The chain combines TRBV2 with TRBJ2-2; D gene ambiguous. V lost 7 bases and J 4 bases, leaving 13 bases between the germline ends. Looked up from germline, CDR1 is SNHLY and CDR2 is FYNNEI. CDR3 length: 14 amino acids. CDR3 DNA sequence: TGTGCCAGCACCTTAGACCGATTCACCGGGGAGCTGTTTTTT. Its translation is CASTLDRFTGELFF. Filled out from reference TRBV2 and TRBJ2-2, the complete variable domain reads EPEVTQTPSHQVTQMGQEVILRCVPISNHLYFYWYRQILGQKVEFLVSFYNNEISEKSEIFDDQFSVERPDGSNFTLKIRSTKLEDSAMYFCASTLDRFTGELFFGEGSRLTVL.

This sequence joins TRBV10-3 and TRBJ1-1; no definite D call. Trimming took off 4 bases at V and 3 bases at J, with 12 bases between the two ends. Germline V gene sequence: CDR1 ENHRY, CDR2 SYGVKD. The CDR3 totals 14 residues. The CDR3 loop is CAISGKGGDTEAFF. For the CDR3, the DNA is TGTGCCATCAGTGGGAAGGGTGGCGACACTGAAGCTTTCTTT.

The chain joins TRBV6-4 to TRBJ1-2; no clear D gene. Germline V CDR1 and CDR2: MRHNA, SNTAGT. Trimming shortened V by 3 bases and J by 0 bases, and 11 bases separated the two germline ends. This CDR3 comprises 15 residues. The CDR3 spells CASSEWAGANYGYTF. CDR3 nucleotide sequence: TGTGCCAGCAGTGAGTGGGCAGGAGCTAACTATGGCTACACCTTC.

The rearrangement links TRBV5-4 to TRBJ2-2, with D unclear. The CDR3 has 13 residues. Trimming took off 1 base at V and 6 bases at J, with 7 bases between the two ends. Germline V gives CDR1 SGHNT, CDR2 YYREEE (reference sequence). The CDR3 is CASSLWGAGELFF. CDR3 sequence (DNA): TGTGCCAGCAGCTTGTGGGGTGCCGGGGAGCTGTTTTTT.

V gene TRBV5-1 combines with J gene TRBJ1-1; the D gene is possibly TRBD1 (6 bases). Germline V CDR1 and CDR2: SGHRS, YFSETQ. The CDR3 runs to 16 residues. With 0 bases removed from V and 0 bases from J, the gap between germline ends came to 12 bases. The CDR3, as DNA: TGCGCCAGCAGCTTGGTCCTAGGGGGGTTGAACACTGAAGCTTTCTTT. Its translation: CASSLVLGGLNTEAFF.

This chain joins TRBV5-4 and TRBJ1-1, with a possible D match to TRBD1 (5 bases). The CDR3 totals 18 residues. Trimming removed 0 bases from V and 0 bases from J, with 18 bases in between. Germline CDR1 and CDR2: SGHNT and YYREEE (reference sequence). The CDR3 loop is CASSLGGLNDRVNTEAFF. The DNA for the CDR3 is TGTGCCAGCAGCTTGGGTGGTCTAAACGACAGAGTGAACACTGAAGCTTTCTTT.

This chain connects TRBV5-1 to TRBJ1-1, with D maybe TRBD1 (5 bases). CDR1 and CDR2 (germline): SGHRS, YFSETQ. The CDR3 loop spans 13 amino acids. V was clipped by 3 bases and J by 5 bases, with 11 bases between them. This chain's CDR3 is CASSSHQGTEAFF. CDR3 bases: TGCGCCAGCAGCTCCCATCAGGGTACTGAAGCTTTCTTT.

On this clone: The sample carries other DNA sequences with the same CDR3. CDR3 sequence reads: CASSLQGNTEAFF. CDR3 nucleotide sequence: TGTGCCAGCAGCCTACAGGGGAACACTGAAGCTTTCTTT. The gene calls are TRBV6-6 and TRBJ1-1, with a weak D call TRBD1 (6 bases). The CDR3 is 13 amino acids. Trimming pared 6 bases from V and 1 base from J, leaving 9 bases between. Germline assignment: CDR1 MNHNY and CDR2 SVGAGI (reference sequence).

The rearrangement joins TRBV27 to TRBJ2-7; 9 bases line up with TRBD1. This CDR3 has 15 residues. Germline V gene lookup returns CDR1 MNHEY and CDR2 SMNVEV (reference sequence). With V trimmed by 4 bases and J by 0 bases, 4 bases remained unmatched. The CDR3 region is CASSSRDRASYEQYF. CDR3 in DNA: TGTGCCAGCAGTTCCCGGGACAGGGCCTCCTACGAGCAGTACTTC.

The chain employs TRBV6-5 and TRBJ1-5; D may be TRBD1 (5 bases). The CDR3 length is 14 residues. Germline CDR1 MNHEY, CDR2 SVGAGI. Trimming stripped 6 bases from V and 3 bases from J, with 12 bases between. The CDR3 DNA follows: TGTGCCAGCAGCTCCGGGACCAACAATCAGCCCCAGCATTTT. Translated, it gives CASSSGTNNQPQHF.

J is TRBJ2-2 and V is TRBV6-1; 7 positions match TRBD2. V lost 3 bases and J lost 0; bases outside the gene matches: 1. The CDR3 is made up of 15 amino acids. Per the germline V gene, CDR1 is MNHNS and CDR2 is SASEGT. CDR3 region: CASSERGTNTGELFF. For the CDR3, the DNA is TGTGCCAGCAGTGAGCGGGGGACGAACACCGGGGAGCTGTTTTTT.

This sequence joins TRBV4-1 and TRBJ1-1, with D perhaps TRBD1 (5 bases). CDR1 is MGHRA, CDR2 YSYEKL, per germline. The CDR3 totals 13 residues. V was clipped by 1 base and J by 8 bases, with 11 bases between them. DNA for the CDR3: TGCGCCAGCAGCCAAGGCTTCAGGGTAGAAGCTTTCTTT. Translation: CASSQGFRVEAFF.

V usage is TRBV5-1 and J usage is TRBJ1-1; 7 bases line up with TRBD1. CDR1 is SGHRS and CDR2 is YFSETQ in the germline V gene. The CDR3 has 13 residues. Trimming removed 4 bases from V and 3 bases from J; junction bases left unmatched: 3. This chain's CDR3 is CASSAGGDTEAFF. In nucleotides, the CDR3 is TGCGCCAGCAGCGCAGGGGGGGACACTGAAGCTTTCTTT.

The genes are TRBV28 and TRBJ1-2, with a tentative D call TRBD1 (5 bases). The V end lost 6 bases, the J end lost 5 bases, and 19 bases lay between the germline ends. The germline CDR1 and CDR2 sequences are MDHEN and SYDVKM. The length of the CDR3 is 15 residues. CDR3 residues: CASSRFGAVTYGYTF. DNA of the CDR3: TGTGCCAGCAGCCGATTTGGGGCCGTGACTTATGGCTACACCTTC.

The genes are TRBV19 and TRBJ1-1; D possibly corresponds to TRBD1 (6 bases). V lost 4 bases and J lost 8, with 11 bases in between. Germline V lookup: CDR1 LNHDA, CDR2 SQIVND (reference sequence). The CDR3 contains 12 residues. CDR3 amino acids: CASSTIDREAFF. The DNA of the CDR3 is TGTGCCAGTAGTACCATCGACAGGGAAGCTTTCTTT. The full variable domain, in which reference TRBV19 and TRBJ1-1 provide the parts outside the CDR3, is DGGITQSPKYLFRKEGQNVTLSCEQNLNHDAMYWYRQDPGQGLRLIYYSQIVNDFQKGDIAEGYSVSREKKESFPLTVTSAQKNPTAFYLCASSTIDREAFFGQGTRLTVV.

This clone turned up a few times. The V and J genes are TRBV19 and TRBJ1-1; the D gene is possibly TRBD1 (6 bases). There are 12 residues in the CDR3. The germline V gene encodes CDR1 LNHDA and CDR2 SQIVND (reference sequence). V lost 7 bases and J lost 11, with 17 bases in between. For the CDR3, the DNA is TGTGCCAGTAACCCGGGGGGCGCAGAGGCTTTCTTT. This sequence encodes CASNPGGAEAFF.

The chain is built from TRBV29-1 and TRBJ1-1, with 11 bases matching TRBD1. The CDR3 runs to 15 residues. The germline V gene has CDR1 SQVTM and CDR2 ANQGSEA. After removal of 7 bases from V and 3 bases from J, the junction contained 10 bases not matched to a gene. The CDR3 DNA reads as TGCAGCGCCCGGACAGGGGGCGGCGGGGACACTGAAGCTTTCTTT. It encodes CSARTGGGGDTEAFF.

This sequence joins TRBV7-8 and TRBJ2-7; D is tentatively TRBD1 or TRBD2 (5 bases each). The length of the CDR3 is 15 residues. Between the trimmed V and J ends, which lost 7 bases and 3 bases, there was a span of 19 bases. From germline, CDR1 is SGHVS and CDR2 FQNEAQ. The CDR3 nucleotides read TGTGCCAGCACTCCTGGGGTGGGGGTACACTACGAGCAGTACTTC. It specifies CASTPGVGVHYEQYF.